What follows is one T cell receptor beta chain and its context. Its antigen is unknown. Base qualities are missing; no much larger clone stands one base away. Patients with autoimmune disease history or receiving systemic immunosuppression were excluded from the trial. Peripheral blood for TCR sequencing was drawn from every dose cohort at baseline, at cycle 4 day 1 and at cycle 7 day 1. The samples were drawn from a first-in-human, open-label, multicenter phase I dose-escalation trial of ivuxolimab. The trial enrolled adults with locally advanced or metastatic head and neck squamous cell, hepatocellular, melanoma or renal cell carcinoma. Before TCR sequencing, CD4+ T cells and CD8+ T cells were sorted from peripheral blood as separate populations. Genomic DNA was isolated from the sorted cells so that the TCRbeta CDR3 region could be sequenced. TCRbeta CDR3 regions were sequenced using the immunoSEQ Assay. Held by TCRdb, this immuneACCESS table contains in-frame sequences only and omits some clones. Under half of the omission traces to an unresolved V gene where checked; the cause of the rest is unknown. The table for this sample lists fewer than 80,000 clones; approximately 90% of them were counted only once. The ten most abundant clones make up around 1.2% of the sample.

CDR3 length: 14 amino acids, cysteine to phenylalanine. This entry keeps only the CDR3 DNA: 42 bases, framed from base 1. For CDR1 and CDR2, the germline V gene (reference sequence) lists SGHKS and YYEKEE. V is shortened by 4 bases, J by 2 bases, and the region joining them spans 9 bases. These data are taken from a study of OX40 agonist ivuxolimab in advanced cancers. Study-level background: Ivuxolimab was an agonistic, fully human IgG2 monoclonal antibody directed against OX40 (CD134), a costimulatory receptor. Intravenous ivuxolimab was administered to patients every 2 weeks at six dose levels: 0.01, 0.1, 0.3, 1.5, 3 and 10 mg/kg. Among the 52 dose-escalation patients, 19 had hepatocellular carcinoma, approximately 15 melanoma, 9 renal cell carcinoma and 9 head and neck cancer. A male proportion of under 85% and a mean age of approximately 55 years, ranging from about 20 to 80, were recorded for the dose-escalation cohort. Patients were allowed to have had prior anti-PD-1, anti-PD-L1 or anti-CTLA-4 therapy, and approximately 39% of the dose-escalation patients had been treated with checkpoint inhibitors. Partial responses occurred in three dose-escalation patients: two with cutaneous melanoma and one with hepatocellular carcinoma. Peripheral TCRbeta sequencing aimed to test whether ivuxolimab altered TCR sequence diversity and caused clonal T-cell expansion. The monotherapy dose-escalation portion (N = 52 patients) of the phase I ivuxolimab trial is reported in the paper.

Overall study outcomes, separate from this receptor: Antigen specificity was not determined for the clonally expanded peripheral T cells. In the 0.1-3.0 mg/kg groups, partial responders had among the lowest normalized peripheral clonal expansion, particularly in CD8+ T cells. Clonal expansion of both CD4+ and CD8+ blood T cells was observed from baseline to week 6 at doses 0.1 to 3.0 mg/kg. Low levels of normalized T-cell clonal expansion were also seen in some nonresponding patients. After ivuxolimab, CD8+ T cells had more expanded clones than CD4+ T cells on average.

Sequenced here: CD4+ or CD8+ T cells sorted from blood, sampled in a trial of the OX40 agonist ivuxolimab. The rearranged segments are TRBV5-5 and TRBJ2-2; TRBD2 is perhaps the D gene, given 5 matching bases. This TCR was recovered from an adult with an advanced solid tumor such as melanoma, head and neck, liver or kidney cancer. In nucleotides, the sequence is TGTGCCAGCAGCGAGGGTGGAAACACCGGGGAGCTGTTTTTT. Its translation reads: CASSEGGNTGELFF.